This TCR beta chain was observed in a study of shared clonotypes between healthy human individuals. Measured with immunoSEQ multiplex PCR; TCRdb has only the in-frame clones, and not every one. The table records roughly 2 million clones, approximately 96% of them present only once. The CDR3 totals 15 residues. The germline V gene has CDR1 SGHDT and CDR2 YYEEEE. V lost 3 bases to trimming and J lost 0 bases; unmatched junction nucleotides: 2. The sequence was obtained from a man aged 18 to 35 in good health. The sample taken for sequencing was naive CD4+ T cells sorted from blood. Subset: CD45RA+ positively selected. V is TRBV5-6 and J is TRBJ2-1, with TRBD1 identical over 8 bases. As DNA, the CDR3 is TGTGCCAGCAGCTCGGGACAGGCCTCCTACAATGAGCAGTTCTTC. It translates to CASSSGQASYNEQFF.